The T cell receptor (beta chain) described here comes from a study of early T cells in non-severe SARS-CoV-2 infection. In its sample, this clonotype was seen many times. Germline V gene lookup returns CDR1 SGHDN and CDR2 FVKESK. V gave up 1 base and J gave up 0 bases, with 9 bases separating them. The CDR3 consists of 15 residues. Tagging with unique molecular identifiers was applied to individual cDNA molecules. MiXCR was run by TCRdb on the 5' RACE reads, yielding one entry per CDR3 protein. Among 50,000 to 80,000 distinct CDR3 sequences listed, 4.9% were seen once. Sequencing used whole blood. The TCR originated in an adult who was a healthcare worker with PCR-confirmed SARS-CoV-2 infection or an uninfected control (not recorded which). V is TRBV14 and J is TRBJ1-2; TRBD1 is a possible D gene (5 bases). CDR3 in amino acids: CASSQVPGPNYGYTF. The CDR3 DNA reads TGTGCCAGCAGCCAAGTACCGGGGCCTAACTATGGCTACACCTTC.